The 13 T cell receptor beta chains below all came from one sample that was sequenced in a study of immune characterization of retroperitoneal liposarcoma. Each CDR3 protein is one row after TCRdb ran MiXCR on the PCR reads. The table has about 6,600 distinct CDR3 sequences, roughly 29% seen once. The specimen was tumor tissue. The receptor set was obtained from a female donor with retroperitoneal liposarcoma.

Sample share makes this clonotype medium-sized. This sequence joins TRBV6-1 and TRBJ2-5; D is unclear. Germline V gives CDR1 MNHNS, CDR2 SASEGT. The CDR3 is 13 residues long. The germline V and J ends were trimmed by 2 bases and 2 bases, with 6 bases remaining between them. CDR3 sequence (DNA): TGTGCCAGCAGTGAATACCGGCAAGAGACCCAGTACTTC. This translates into CASSEYRQETQYF.

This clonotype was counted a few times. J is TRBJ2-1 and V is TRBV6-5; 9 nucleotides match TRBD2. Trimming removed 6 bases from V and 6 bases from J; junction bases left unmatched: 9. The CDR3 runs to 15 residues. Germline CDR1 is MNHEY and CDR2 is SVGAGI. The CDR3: CASSRLAGSLNEQFF. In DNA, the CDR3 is TGTGCCAGCAGCCGTCTAGCGGGATCGCTCAATGAGCAGTTCTTC.

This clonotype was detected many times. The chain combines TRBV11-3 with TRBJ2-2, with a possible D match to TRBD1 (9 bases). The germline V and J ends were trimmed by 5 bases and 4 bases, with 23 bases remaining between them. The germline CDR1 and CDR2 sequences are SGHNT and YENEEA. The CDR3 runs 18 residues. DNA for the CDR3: TGTGCCAGCAGCCCGAACAGGGGGCTAGGGACTAGCACCGGGGAGCTGTTTTTT. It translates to CASSPNRGLGTSTGELFF.

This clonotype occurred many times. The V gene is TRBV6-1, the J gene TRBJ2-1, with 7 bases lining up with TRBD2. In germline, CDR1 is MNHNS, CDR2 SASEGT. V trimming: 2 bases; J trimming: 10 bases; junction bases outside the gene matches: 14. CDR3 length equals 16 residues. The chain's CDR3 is CASSELVGGPGYEQFF. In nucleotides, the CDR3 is TGTGCCAGCAGTGAATTGGTGGGAGGGCCCGGGTACGAGCAGTTCTTC.

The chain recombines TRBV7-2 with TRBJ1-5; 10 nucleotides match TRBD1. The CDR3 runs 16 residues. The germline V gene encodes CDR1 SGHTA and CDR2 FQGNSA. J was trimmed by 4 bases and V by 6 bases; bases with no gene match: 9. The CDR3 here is CASSSYPGQGNQPQHF. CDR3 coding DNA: TGTGCCAGCAGTTCCTATCCGGGACAGGGGAATCAGCCCCAGCATTTT.

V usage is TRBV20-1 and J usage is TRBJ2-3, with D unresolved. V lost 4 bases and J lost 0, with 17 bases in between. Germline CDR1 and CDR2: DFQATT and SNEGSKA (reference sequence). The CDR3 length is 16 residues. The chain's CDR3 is CSAISVVGSSTDTQYF. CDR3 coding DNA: TGCAGTGCTATCTCTGTGGTAGGATCTAGCACAGATACGCAGTATTTT.

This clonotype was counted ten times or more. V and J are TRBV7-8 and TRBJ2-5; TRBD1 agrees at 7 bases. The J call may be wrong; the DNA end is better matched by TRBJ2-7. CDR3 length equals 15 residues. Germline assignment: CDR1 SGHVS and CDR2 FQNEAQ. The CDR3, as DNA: TGTGCCAGCAGCTCCCTCGCCGACAGGGCCTACGAGCAGTACTTC. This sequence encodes CASSSLADRAYEQYF.

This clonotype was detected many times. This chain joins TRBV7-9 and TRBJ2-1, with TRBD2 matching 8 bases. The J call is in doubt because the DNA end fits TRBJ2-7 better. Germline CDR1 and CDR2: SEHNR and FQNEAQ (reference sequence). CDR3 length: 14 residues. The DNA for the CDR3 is TGTGCCAGCAGCCTGGGACTAGAATACAATGAGCAGTACTTC. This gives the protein CASSLGLEYNEQYF.

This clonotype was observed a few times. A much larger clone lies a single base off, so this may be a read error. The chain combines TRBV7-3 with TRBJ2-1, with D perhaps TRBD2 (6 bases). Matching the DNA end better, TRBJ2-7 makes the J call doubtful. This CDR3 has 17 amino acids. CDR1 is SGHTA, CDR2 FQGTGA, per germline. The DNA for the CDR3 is TGTGCCAGCAGCTTAACGTTAAGGGAGGACTCCTACAATGAGCAGTACTTC. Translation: CASSLTLREDSYNEQYF.

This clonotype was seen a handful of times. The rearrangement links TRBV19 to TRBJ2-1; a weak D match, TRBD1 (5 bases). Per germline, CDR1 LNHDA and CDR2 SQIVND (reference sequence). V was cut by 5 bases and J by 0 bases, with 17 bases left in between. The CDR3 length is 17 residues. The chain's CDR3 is CASSAGLGVSSYNEQFF. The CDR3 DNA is TGTGCCAGTAGTGCCGGGCTAGGGGTGAGCTCCTACAATGAGCAGTTCTTC.

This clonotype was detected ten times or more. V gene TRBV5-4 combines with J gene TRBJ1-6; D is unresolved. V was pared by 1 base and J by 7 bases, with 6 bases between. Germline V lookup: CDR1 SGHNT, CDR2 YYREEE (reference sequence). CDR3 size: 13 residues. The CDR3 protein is CASSLNSNSPLHF. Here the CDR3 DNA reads TGTGCCAGCAGCTTGAACAGCAATTCACCCCTCCACTTT.

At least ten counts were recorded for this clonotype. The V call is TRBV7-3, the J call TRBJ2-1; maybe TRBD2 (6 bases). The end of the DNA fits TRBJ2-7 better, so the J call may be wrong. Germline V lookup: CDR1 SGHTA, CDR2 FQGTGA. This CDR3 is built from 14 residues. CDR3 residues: CASRRATSADEQYF. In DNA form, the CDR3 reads TGTGCCAGCAGACGGGCGACTAGTGCCGATGAGCAGTACTTC.

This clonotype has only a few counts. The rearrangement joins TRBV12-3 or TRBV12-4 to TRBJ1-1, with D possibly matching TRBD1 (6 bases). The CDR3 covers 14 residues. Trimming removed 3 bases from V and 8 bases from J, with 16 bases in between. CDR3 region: CASSLVGGYFEAFF. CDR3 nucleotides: TGTGCCAGCAGTTTGGTAGGGGGATATTTCGAAGCTTTCTTT.